These T cell receptor beta chains were read from a single sample in a study of T cell responses to AZD1222 COVID-19 vaccine. Data came from immunoSEQ multiplex PCR; TCRdb stores just in-frame clones and leaves some out. The sample consists of some 140,000 clones, 88% of them appearing once. The source material was peripheral blood, sampled on day 0 of AZD1222 vaccination. The origin of the receptors is an adult in good health. CDR3s include the opening cysteine and the closing phenylalanine or tryptophan. Each record gives: J gene, D gene, clone size, V gene, CDR3 DNA, CDR3 protein. A D gene is named only where the DNA matches it firmly. The size entry is marked missing in some rows and otherwise reads once, few, many or a size class.

TRBJ1-5	.	.	TRBV7-8	TGTGCCAGCAGCTTAGAGTCGGCAGGCTGGGGTCAGCCCCAGCATTTT	CASSLESAGWGQPQHF
TRBJ2-7	.	.	TRBV27	TGTGCCAGCAGTTTATCTGGGGCGGCGCGATCCTACGAGCAGTACTTC	CASSLSGAARSYEQYF
TRBJ2-2	.	.	TRBV6-2/TRBV6-3	TGTGCCAGCAGTTCCCAATCCGGGACAAGGTTTCCAGCTCCGAACACCGGGGAGCTGTTTTTT	CASSSQSGTRFPAPNTGELFF
TRBJ1-2	.	.	TRBV7-9	TGTGCCAGCAGCTTACCCGAGAAGGGTGTGCATGGCTACACCTTC	CASSLPEKGVHGYTF
TRBJ1-2	.	.	TRBV28	TGTGCCAGCAGTTTAGAATATCAGGGGCGGACCGGTGGCTACACCTTC	CASSLEYQGRTGGYTF
TRBJ2-3	.	.	TRBV6-5	TGTGCCAGCAGTTACTCACAGATGAATACGCAGTATTTT	CASSYSQMNTQYF
TRBJ1-6	TRBD1	.	TRBV3-1/TRBV3-2	TGTGCCAGCAGCCAGGACAGGGGGGCATACTATAATTCACCCCTCCACTTT	CASSQDRGAYYNSPLHF
TRBJ2-1	TRBD1	.	TRBV4-1	TGCGCCAGCAGCGGGGACAGCCGATACAATGAGCAGTTCTTC	CASSGDSRYNEQFF
TRBJ2-2	TRBD1	.	TRBV6-5	TGTGCCAGCAGTTACTCACCAGGGGGCACCGGGGAGCTGTTTTTT	CASSYSPGGTGELFF
TRBJ2-3	.	.	TRBV3-1/TRBV3-2	TGTGCCAGCAGCCGGGCCCACCTTAATACGCAGTATTTT	CASSRAHLNTQYF
TRBJ2-2	.	few	TRBV3-1/TRBV3-2	TGTGCCAGCAGCCAAGATTTTGGGTCCGGGGAGCTGTTTTTT	CASSQDFGSGELFF
TRBJ1-6	.	.	TRBV19	TGTGCCAGTACCCGGGGGGGGAACAGTAATTCACCCCTCCACTTT	CASTRGGNSNSPLHF
TRBJ1-5	TRBD1	.	TRBV2	TGTGCCAGCAGGAGGGGGGACAGGGGTCGCAATCAGCCCCAGCATTTT	CASRRGDRGRNQPQHF
TRBJ2-3	.	once	TRBV9	TGTGCCAGCAGCGGAATGGGCGGATCAGATACGCAGTATTTT	CASSGMGGSDTQYF
TRBJ2-2	.	once	TRBV9	TGTGCCAGCAGCCCTACAGAGCTTAACACCGGGGAGCTGTTTTTT	CASSPTELNTGELFF
TRBJ1-6	.	.	TRBV3-1/TRBV3-2	TGTGCCAGCAGCCGTGGGGCCCATAATTCACCCCTCCACTTT	CASSRGAHNSPLHF
TRBJ2-7	.	.	TRBV12-3/TRBV12-4	TGTGCCAGCAGTTTATTGTCATTGGAGCAGTACTTC	CASSLLSLEQYF
TRBJ1-5	.	.	TRBV6-5	TGTGCCAGCTCCTACGGAGGGAGGAACCCATTGCCCCAGCATTTT	CASSYGGRNPLPQHF
TRBJ2-1	.	.	TRBV29-1	TGCAGCGTTGAGGCATACGGGGTCTTTTACTCCTACAATGAGCAGTTCTTC	CSVEAYGVFYSYNEQFF
TRBJ1-6	.	.	TRBV9	TGTGCCAGCAGCCAACTAAGTTCACCCCTCCACTTT	CASSQLSSPLHF
TRBJ2-3	TRBD2	.	TRBV7-2	TGTGCCAGCAGCTCTAAGCGGGGGGTGACAGATACGCAGTATTTT	CASSSKRGVTDTQYF
TRBJ1-4	TRBD1	.	TRBV19	TGTGCCAGTGGGACAGTGAATGAAAAACTGTTTTTT	CASGTVNEKLFF
TRBJ1-6	.	few	TRBV2	TGTGCCAGCACGAGCTCCTATAATTCACCCCTCCACTTT	CASTSSYNSPLHF
TRBJ1-1	.	.	TRBV5-1	TGCGCCAGCAGCTTGGAGGTGGGGGCTGAAGCTTTCTTT	CASSLEVGAEAFF
TRBJ2-7	.	.	TRBV5-4	TGTGCCAGCAGTACCGACACGTCCTACGAGCAGTACTTC	CASSTDTSYEQYF
TRBJ2-7	.	.	TRBV2	TGTGCCAGCAGAGGAACAGGGACGGGCTACGAGCAGTACTTC	CASRGTGTGYEQYF
TRBJ1-2	.	.	TRBV4-3	TGCGCCAGCAGCGATAGCCTCCTAGGTGGCTACACCTTC	CASSDSLLGGYTF
TRBJ2-7	.	.	TRBV10-3	TGTGCCATCAATCCGGGACCAACAAACTACGAGCAGTACTTC	CAINPGPTNYEQYF
TRBJ1-6	.	.	TRBV12-3/TRBV12-4	TGTGCCAGCAGTTTCAGGGGAGATTCACCCCTCCACTTT	CASSFRGDSPLHF
TRBJ2-2	.	.	TRBV6-2/TRBV6-3	TGTGCCAGCAGTGACCTCACCGGGGAGCTGTTTTTT	CASSDLTGELFF
TRBJ2-7	.	.	TRBV3-1/TRBV3-2	TGTGCCAGCAGCCAAGGCGCGTGGGGCGACGAGCAGTACTTC	CASSQGAWGDEQYF